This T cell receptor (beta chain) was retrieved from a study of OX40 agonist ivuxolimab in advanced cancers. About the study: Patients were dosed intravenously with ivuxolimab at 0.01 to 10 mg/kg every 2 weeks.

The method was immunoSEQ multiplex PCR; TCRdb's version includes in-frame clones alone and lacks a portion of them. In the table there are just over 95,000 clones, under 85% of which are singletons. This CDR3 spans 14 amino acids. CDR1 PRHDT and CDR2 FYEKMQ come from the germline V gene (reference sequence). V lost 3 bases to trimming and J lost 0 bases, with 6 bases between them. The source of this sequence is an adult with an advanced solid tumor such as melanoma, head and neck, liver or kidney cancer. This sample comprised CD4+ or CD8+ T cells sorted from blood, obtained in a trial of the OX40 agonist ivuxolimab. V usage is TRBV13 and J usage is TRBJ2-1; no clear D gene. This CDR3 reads CASSFFASYNEQFF. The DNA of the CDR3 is TGTGCCAGCAGCTTCTTCGCCTCCTACAATGAGCAGTTCTTC.